This T cell receptor beta chain came from a study of T cell responses to AZD1222 COVID-19 vaccine. The CDR3 sequence is 19 residues long. Trimming left V 5 bases short and J 2 bases short, with 25 bases between. The germline gives CDR1 LNHDA, CDR2 SQIVND (reference sequence). The protocol was immunoSEQ multiplex PCR, while the TCRdb copy is restricted to in-frame clones and leaves out a portion. The data show about 150,000 clones, with 91% seen just once and over 1.1% held by the top ten. This material consisted of peripheral blood, taken on day 0 of AZD1222 vaccination. The rearrangement uses TRBV19 and TRBJ1-5; tentative D call: TRBD1 (6 bases). The sequence was collected from an adult in good health. The CDR3 DNA reads as TGTGCCAGTAGTCCCAGTCGCCGGGACACCCTACGTCGCAATCAGCCCCAGCATTTT. Amino acids: CASSPSRRDTLRRNQPQHF.